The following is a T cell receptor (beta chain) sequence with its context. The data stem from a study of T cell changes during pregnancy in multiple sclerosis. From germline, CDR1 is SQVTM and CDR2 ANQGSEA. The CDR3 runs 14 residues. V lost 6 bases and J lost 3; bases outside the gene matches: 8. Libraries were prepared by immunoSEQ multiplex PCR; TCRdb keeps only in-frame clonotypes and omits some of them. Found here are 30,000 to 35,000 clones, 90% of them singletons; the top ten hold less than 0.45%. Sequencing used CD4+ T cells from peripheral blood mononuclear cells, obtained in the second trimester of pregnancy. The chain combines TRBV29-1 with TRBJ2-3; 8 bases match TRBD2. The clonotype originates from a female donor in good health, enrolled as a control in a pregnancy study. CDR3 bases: TGCAGCGTGGCGATTGGCGGGAGGACAGATACGCAGTATTTT. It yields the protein CSVAIGGRTDTQYF.